This record covers a single T cell receptor (beta chain). Some clones are missing from TCRdb's copy, which holds only in-frame ones; the method was immunoSEQ multiplex PCR. The sample contains roughly 110,000 clones, approximately 78% of which appear only once. The source of the sample is a study of blood T cell repertoires in COVID-19. Looking at the study overall: The origin of the acute and convalescent COVID-19 samples was the United States, Italy and Spain. Nucleic acid was either cDNA or gDNA, and it came from T cells, B-cell-depleted T cells, or PBMCs.

Germline CDR1 is SGHRS and CDR2 is YFSETQ. The V end lost 0 bases, the J end lost 3 bases, and 13 bases lay between the germline ends. The CDR3 spans 16 residues. The sequencing input was peripheral blood. The receptor's source is a man aged 70-80 years with acute or convalescent COVID-19. V gene TRBV5-1 combines with J gene TRBJ2-1; tentative D call: TRBD1 (6 bases). The CDR3 sequence is CASSLVSGEIYNEQFF. CDR3 in DNA: TGCGCCAGCAGCTTGGTATCAGGGGAGATCTACAATGAGCAGTTCTTC.